The following is a T cell receptor (beta chain) sequence with its context. Its antigen remains unidentified. This record belongs to a study of shared clonotypes between healthy human individuals. Running of the assay took place at deep level. Per the study methods: ImmunoSEQ gave junction-only sequences without quality scores, so filtering differed. Clones were read by immunoSEQ multiplex PCR, and TCRdb kept only the in-frame ones, dropping some. V and J calls plus clone size are reproduced from that table; the DNA served to infer D and trimming. Altogether around 2.5 million clones are present, approximately 93% being singletons, with the ten largest covering 0.36%. Findings of the study overall: Clonotypes shared by all four donors outscored non-shared clonotypes in generation probability.

Source material: naive CD4+ T cells from PBMCs. Subset here: CD45RA+ positively selected. This sequence was found in a man aged 18 to 35 in good health. Some clones in this sample may be carry-over from other donors' samples.

CDR3 sequence reads: CASSLPQGATEAFF. The CDR3, as DNA: TGCGCCAGCAGCTTGCCGCAGGGGGCCACTGAAGCTTTCTTT. The chain employs TRBV5-1 and TRBJ1-1; TRBD1 matches 8 bases. The germline gives CDR1 SGHRS, CDR2 YFSETQ. J gave up 4 bases and V 1 base, and 3 bases lay outside the gene matches. The CDR3 loop spans 14 amino acids.